Below, 2 T cell receptor beta chains from the same sample are listed, as sequenced in a study of monozygotic twins with inflammatory bowel disease. No DNA is given; TCRdb re-called the 5' RACE reads and lists each CDR3 protein once. The listing contains 420,000 or so distinct CDR3 sequences. Sequenced input: blood. All receptors come from a human donor with ulcerative colitis or Crohn's disease, or a healthy co-twin of an affected twin (not recorded which).

The chain links TRBV5-1 to TRBJ1-6. Germline-derived CDR1 and CDR2 are SGHRS and YFSETQ. The CDR3 totals 15 residues. The CDR3: CASSLAPEVNSPLHF. Variable domain in full (rest from reference TRBV5-1 and TRBJ1-6): KAGVTQTPRYLIKTRGQQVTLSCSPISGHRSVSWYQQTPGQGLQFLFEYFSETQRNKGNFPGRFSGRQFSNSRSEMNVSTLELGDSALYLCASSLAPEVNSPLHFGNGTRLTVT.

The V and J genes are TRBV5-1 and TRBJ2-7; TCRdb's assignment of TRBD1 cannot be checked, as there is no DNA. The CDR3 covers 14 residues. Germline CDR1 SGHRS, CDR2 YFSETQ. CDR3 in amino acids: CASSSRNGQYEQYF.